This T cell receptor beta chain emerged from a study of T cell responses to AZD1222 COVID-19 vaccine (dated by TCRdb to about 2021). Background on the whole study: A total of under 250 trial participants underwent TCR sequencing, of whom about 210 had received two doses of AZD1222 and around 26 had received two doses of the MenACWY control vaccine. Trial participants were enrolled by age into 18-55, 56-69 and 70-plus year subgroups, with about 150, 27 and 61 TCR-sequenced participants respectively.

Broad study findings and their caveats: Reportedly, close to half of the unique spike-specific TCRs recognized epitopes lying outside the regions that are mutated in the B.1.351 and B.1.1.7 variants. No day 14 peak-response samples were available, so repertoires were characterized only after the peak T cell response. Conclusions about previously exposed vaccinees are limited, since just six AZD1222 recipients were seropositive for SARS-CoV-2 at baseline. The vaccine-associated CD4 TCRs covered the entire spike protein, and the dominant responses fell in regions 160-218 and 743-854. In the small 56-69-year group, the increase in depth fell short of significance, most likely because of low power. Participants were mostly white British and included more females than males, and it was suggested by the authors that clonal diversity may have been underestimated. After two AZD1222 doses, spike-specific TCR breadth and depth were significantly higher than at day 0 and than in MenACWY recipients.

The CDR3 regions of human TCRbeta chains were subjected to immunosequencing. From the authors' description of their analysis: TCRs in the repertoires were matched against a reference library of SARS-CoV-2-specific TCRs that had been generated with the MIRA antigen-specificity platform. Breadth was defined as the fraction of unique TCRs that were SARS-CoV-2-associated, and depth was defined as the fraction of total T cells that were SARS-CoV-2-associated. Each spike-specific TCR was assigned to its reactive spike region and to a CD4 or CD8 class using the MIRA data. Log10-transformed breadth and depth values were compared by one-way ANOVA with Sidak's multiple comparisons tests. The source is immuneACCESS, and TCRdb retained only in-frame sequences with V and J called. Part of the clones is not carried over; for the studies checked, unresolved V genes explain less than half of this, and the remainder is unexplained. V and J calls and clone size are those listed in that table; D and trimming were worked out from the DNA. In all, the sample holds about 94,000 clones, and around 87% of those were seen once. The ten largest clones capture about an eighth of the sample.

For this clone: This clone's antigen is unknown. The input lacks base qualities; no much larger clone sits a single base away.

Spanning cysteine to phenylalanine, the CDR3 consists of 13 amino acids. The DNA shown is the 39-base CDR3, in frame from base 1. The germline ends are 11 bases apart after V is trimmed by 5 bases and J by 4 bases. Explained via the paper, the time point label denotes: about 28 days (+/-7) after the second vaccine dose. AZD1222 recipients whose second dose came at about 4 weeks and those whose second dose came at about 12 weeks were combined into one group, since spike-specific TCR depth and breadth did not differ between the two schedules. The vaccinee samples were drawn from two UK trials, COV001 and COV002, one of which was a single-blind randomized controlled phase 2/3 trial testing AZD1222 (ChAdOx1 nCoV-19) in healthy adults. Trial participant PBMC samples were collected at day 0 and day 28 after the second dose for TCRbeta chain sequencing.

This specimen consisted of peripheral blood, obtained 28 days after the second AZD1222 dose. The rearrangement joined TRBV12-3 or TRBV12-4 to TRBJ1-2; the D gene assignment is ambiguous. The origin of this receptor is an adult who received the AZD1222 COVID-19 vaccine. The nucleotides are TGTGCCAGCAGTCCCGGACGGGGCTATGGCTACACCTTC. It codes for CASSPGRGYGYTF.